This T cell receptor (beta chain) is drawn from a study of T cells in localized non-small cell lung cancer. Study-wide results and limits: Higher adjacent-lung clonality was associated with shorter survival. Across samples, adjacent lung featured a median roughly 60 of the top 100 tumor clones. The highest T cell clonality was in uninvolved adjacent lung, above tumor. Without multi-region sequencing, intratumor heterogeneity could not be excluded.

Method: immunoSEQ multiplex PCR; TCRdb's copy keeps in-frame clones and lacks some. Of tens of thousands of clones in the sample, more than 70% were seen once. The V segment lost 0 bases and the J segment 5 bases; nucleotides outside the gene matches: 10. CDR1 is SGHNT and CDR2 is YYREEE in the germline V gene (reference sequence). The length of the CDR3 is 16 residues. Details on this clone: Its specificity is not known.

The V and J genes are TRBV5-4 and TRBJ2-7; 8 bases are a match to TRBD2. This clonotype was obtained from a female donor older than 55 with stage I squamous cell lung carcinoma. The specimen comprised peripheral blood, sampled before any cancer treatment. The CDR3: CASSLEPVAGRNEQYF. DNA for the CDR3: TGTGCCAGCAGCTTGGAACCCGTAGCGGGAAGAAACGAGCAGTACTTC.